Sequencing of this TCR beta chain was carried out in a study of T cell responses to AZD1222 COVID-19 vaccine. In its sample, this clone was seen once. Its target is not known. TCRdb's copy holds only in-frame clones and misses some; the assay was immunoSEQ multiplex PCR. Among around 130,000 clones listed, over 75% were seen once. Study results and caveats: The donors showed a predominance of white British ancestry and of females, with possible underestimation of clonal diversity. Without day 14 samples, only post-peak T cell repertoires were studied.

The receptor's source is an adult who received the MenACWY meningococcal vaccine as a control. Here the sequenced sample was peripheral blood, taken 28 days after the second dose of the MenACWY control vaccine.

CDR3 DNA sequence: TGTGCCAGCTCGCCTGTAAAAAATTCACCCCTCCACTTT. Protein product: CASSPVKNSPLHF. This chain connects TRBV21-1 to TRBJ1-6. TRBV21-1 is reported as a pseudogene. This CDR3 region has 13 residues.